The 13 T cell receptor beta chains reported below all come from one sample, sequenced in a study of shared clonotypes between healthy human individuals. Assay: immunoSEQ multiplex PCR; the TCRdb copy retains only in-frame clones and omits some. There are roughly 1.5 million clones in the sample; 98% occur only once, and less than 0.55% lies in the top ten. Input material: naive CD4+ T cells sorted from blood. Subset reported: CD45RA+ positively selected. Every receptor here comes from a man aged 25-45 years in good health.

The CDR3 reads CASSLEGGRSYEQYF. CDR3 sequence (DNA): TGCGCCAGCAGCTTGGAAGGCGGGAGGTCTTACGAGCAGTACTTC. V usage is TRBV5-1 and J usage is TRBJ2-7, with 8 bases matching TRBD2. The ends lost 0 bases at V and 4 bases at J; junction bases unmatched: 6. CDR1 and CDR2 from the germline V gene are SGHRS and YFSETQ. The CDR3 has 15 amino acids.

V usage is TRBV5-5 and J usage is TRBJ2-1, with D possibly TRBD2 on 5 matching bases. V was pared by 3 bases and J by 9 bases, with 19 bases between. This CDR3 has 15 amino acids. Germline loops: CDR1 SGHKS, CDR2 YYEKEE (reference sequence). CDR3 residues: CASSSMSGPFTEQFF. Written as DNA, the CDR3 is TGTGCCAGCAGCTCCATGAGCGGCCCCTTTACTGAGCAGTTCTTC.

This chain joins TRBV7-2 and TRBJ2-2, with a weak D call TRBD1 (6 bases). Germline CDR1 is SGHTA and CDR2 is FQGNSA. The ends were cut back, 6 bases at V and 9 bases at J, with 23 bases in the middle. The CDR3 consists of 16 residues. CDR3 loop: CASRRTGTTVMRELFF. CDR3 in DNA: TGTGCCAGCAGACGCACAGGGACAACCGTCATGCGGGAGCTGTTTTTT.

This rearrangement joins TRBV9 to TRBJ2-7, with TRBD2 matching over 10 bases. J lost 3 bases, V lost 3 bases, and 6 bases had no gene match. Germline CDR1 SGDLS, CDR2 YYNGEE. The CDR3 is made up of 15 amino acids. DNA for the CDR3: TGTGCCAGCAGCGCCGGGACTAGCGATTACTACGAGCAGTACTTC. Its protein is CASSAGTSDYYEQYF.

In this sample, this clone turned up once. The V gene is TRBV19, the J gene TRBJ2-7, with 13 bases identical to TRBD2. CDR1 is LNHDA and CDR2 is SQIVND in the germline V gene (reference sequence). V shed 4 bases and J 4 bases; nucleotides not matched to a gene: 7. The CDR3 loop spans 16 amino acids. The CDR3 DNA reads TGTGCCAGTAGTAGGGGACTAGCGGGAAGCTTATACGAGCAGTACTTC. Residues: CASSRGLAGSLYEQYF. The full variable domain, completed using reference TRBV19 and TRBJ2-7, is DGGITQSPKYLFRKEGQNVTLSCEQNLNHDAMYWYRQDPGQGLRLIYYSQIVNDFQKGDIAEGYSVSREKKESFPLTVTSAQKNPTAFYLCASSRGLAGSLYEQYFGPGTRLTVT.

The V call is TRBV6-6, the J call TRBJ1-2; 7 bases map to TRBD1. V shed 0 bases and J 3 bases; nucleotides not matched to a gene: 7. Germline-derived CDR1 and CDR2 are MNHNY and SVGAGI (reference sequence). The CDR3 covers 16 residues. The CDR3 spells CASSYSPARGDYGYTF. CDR3 in DNA: TGTGCCAGCAGTTACTCGCCGGCCAGGGGGGACTATGGCTACACCTTC.

This chain uses TRBV28 with TRBJ1-2; 10 bases are shared with TRBD1. Trimming at V came to 1 base and at J to 7 bases, leaving 6 bases not matched to a gene. This CDR3 region has 15 residues. Germline V gene data show CDR1 as MDHEN and CDR2 as SYDVKM. This CDR3 reads CASSLSGQGISGYTF. CDR3 DNA sequence: TGTGCCAGCAGTTTATCGGGACAGGGGATCTCTGGCTACACCTTC.

The chain has TRBV5-4 and TRBJ2-3; D unresolved. Germline CDR1 and CDR2: SGHNT and YYREEE (reference sequence). Trimming stripped 0 bases from V and 6 bases from J, with 5 bases between. The CDR3 sequence is 12 residues long. CDR3 sequence reads: CASSLAFDTQYF. CDR3 bases: TGTGCCAGCAGCTTGGCGTTTGATACGCAGTATTTT. The variable domain in full, completed from reference TRBV5-4 and TRBJ2-3, reads ETGVTQSPTHLIKTRGQQVTLRCSSQSGHNTVSWYQQALGQGPQFIFQYYREEENGRGNFPPRFSGLQFPNYSSELNVNALELDDSALYLCASSLAFDTQYFGPGTRLTVL.

This chain links TRBV5-4 with TRBJ2-2; TRBD1 is a possible D gene (6 bases). This CDR3 comprises 17 residues. Trimming removed 1 base from V and 2 bases from J, with 15 bases in between. From germline, CDR1 is SGHNT and CDR2 YYREEE (reference sequence). DNA for the CDR3: TGTGCCAGCAGCTTGCGCCAGGGGACACACAACACCGGGGAGCTGTTTTTT. It is translated as CASSLRQGTHNTGELFF.

The genes are TRBV5-1 and TRBJ2-3; weak D call: TRBD1 (6 bases). Trimming pared 6 bases from V and 1 base from J, leaving 15 bases between. The germline gives CDR1 SGHRS, CDR2 YFSETQ. CDR3 length equals 15 residues. CDR3 in amino acids: CASTRLGAGTDTQYF. In nucleotides, the CDR3 is TGCGCCAGCACCCGACTGGGGGCAGGCACAGATACGCAGTATTTT.

This chain uses TRBV6-1 with TRBJ2-7; 8 bases agree with TRBD2. Germline CDR1 MNHNS, CDR2 SASEGT. The ends lost 6 bases at V and 6 bases at J; junction bases unmatched: 10. The CDR3 runs to 14 residues. The CDR3 sequence: CASRRAGAPGEQYF. CDR3 nucleotides: TGTGCCAGCAGGAGAGCGGGAGCCCCCGGCGAGCAGTACTTC.

This clone occurred once. V usage is TRBV9 and J usage is TRBJ2-7; D may match TRBD1 or TRBD2 (5 bases each). Per germline, CDR1 SGDLS and CDR2 YYNGEE. V gave up 0 bases and J gave up 3 bases, with 10 bases separating them. CDR3 length: 14 amino acids. The CDR3 here is CASSVAHGGYEQYF. The DNA of the CDR3 is TGTGCCAGCAGCGTAGCCCATGGGGGCTACGAGCAGTACTTC.

The chain has TRBV9 and TRBJ2-7; D possibly corresponds to TRBD1 (5 bases). This CDR3 region has 17 residues. The V gene's germline CDR1 is SGDLS and CDR2 YYNGEE. With 0 bases removed from V and 0 bases from J, the gap between germline ends came to 16 bases. CDR3 sequence reads: CASSVGGGGHSSYEQYF. DNA of the CDR3: TGTGCCAGCAGCGTAGGCGGCGGCGGACATAGCTCCTACGAGCAGTACTTC.